The clone carrying this TCR beta chain has a handful of counts. This record comes from a study of blood T cell repertoires in COVID-19. Sequencing used immunoSEQ multiplex PCR; TCRdb keeps in-frame clones, though not all of them. The table records tens of thousands of clones, around nine tenths of them present only once. Trimming left V 7 bases short and J 4 bases short, with 11 bases between. The length of the CDR3 is 13 residues. This chain links TRBV12-3 or TRBV12-4 with TRBJ1-5; no firm D call. This sequence was found in a human donor with active COVID-19. The donor label of this sample is uncertain. Sequencing input: peripheral blood. Written as DNA, the CDR3 is TGTGCCAGCACCAACAGAGGGAATCAGCCCCAGCATTTT. This gives the protein CASTNRGNQPQHF.